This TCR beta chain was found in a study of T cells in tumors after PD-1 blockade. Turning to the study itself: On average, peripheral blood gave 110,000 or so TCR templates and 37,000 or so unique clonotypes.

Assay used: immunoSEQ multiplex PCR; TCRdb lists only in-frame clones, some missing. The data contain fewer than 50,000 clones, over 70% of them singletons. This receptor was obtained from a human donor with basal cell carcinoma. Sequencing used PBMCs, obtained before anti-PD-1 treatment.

The CDR3 spells CASSLVGVNTEAFF. As DNA, the CDR3 is TGCGCCAGCAGCTTGGTGGGCGTGAACACTGAAGCTTTCTTT. The chain links TRBV5-1 to TRBJ1-1; D is unclear. Trimming removed 0 bases from V and 0 bases from J, with 6 bases in between. CDR1 and CDR2 (germline): SGHRS, YFSETQ. The CDR3 contains 14 residues.